This T cell receptor (beta chain) stems from a study of blood T cells in healthy people across ages. CDR3 length equals 14 residues. CDR1 is SQVTM, CDR2 ANQGSEA, per germline. Trimming left V 6 bases short and J 0 bases short, with 12 bases between. Russia was home to the donors, healthy Caucasian individuals aged 6 to 90. Then a second PCR, running about 6 to 11 cycles, was carried out with a sample-barcoded 5' primer and a J-beta primer mix. One entry per CDR3 protein, called by TCRdb with MiXCR from the 5' RACE reads. The data contain over a million distinct CDR3 sequences, approximately 42% of them singletons.

Sequencing was performed on blood. J is TRBJ2-4 and V is TRBV29-1; unclear D gene. This TCR derives from a woman aged 18-29 years in good health. The CDR3 DNA is TGCAGCGTCGGCCTACGCCTAGCCAAAAACATTCAGTACTTC. This codes for CSVGLRLAKNIQYF.